The 31 T cell receptor beta chains in this list originate from one sample, sequenced in a study of T-cell reconstitution after alpha-beta-depleted transplantation in children. Library preparation (for TCRbeta) was performed with unique molecular identifiers. Using its own MiXCR run on the PCR reads, TCRdb lists one record per CDR3 protein. The sample contains 300,000 to 400,000 distinct CDR3 sequences, about a quarter of which appear only once. The sample here was PBMCs, mostly from graft donor cells, taken 180 days after TCRalphabeta/CD19-depleted stem cell transplant. Source of these receptors: a male patient between 5 and 17 years old who had a stem cell transplant for acute lymphoblastic leukemia, so the T cells may come from the graft donor.

A few counts support this clonotype. V gene TRBV29-1 combines with J gene TRBJ2-5, with a tentative D call TRBD2 (6 bases). Trimming removed 7 bases at V and 7 bases at J, with 22 bases between. The CDR3 has 14 residues. In germline, CDR1 is SQVTM, CDR2 ANQGSEA. The CDR3 here is CSAMSTRRLGTQYF. CDR3 nucleotide sequence: TGCAGCGCAATGTCGACTAGACGACTGGGGACCCAGTACTTC.

This clonotype was recorded a few times. V usage is TRBV3-1 and J usage is TRBJ2-1; D gene unclear. Trimming removed 0 bases at V and 0 bases at J, with 15 bases between. CDR3 length equals 18 residues. Germline V gives CDR1 LGHDT, CDR2 YNNKEL (reference sequence). The CDR3 DNA reads TGTGCCAGCAGCCAAGATCAAAGTCTGGCCGGCTCCTACAATGAGCAGTTCTTC. Amino acid sequence: CASSQDQSLAGSYNEQFF.

In its sample, this clonotype was seen a few times. The chain recombines TRBV10-3 with TRBJ2-5; D is uncertain. The V gene's germline CDR1 is ENHRY and CDR2 SYGVKD. This CDR3 has 15 amino acids. V gave up 0 bases and J gave up 7 bases, with 15 bases separating them. CDR3 bases: TGTGCCATCAGTGAGTCGCGCCAGTTGGCTGGGACCCAGTACTTC. It yields the protein CAISESRQLAGTQYF.

The chain has TRBV20-1 and TRBJ2-5; 7 bases are a match to TRBD2. V lost 2 bases to trimming and J lost 4 bases; unmatched junction nucleotides: 10. Germline CDR1 is DFQATT and CDR2 is SNEGSKA (reference sequence). CDR3 length equals 15 residues. CDR3 residues: CSARKGLGGGETQYF. The CDR3 nucleotides are TGCAGTGCTAGAAAGGGGCTTGGCGGGGGAGAGACCCAGTACTTC.

In its sample, this clonotype was seen many times. The chain employs TRBV12-3 or TRBV12-4 and TRBJ2-7, with a weak D call TRBD1 (6 bases). V gave up 7 bases and J gave up 1 base, with 8 bases separating them. This CDR3 is 12 amino acids long. For the CDR3, the DNA is TGTGCCAGCACCGGGACATCCTACGAGCAGTACTTC. This sequence encodes CASTGTSYEQYF.

This clonotype was seen more than once but under ten times. V gene TRBV12-3 or TRBV12-4 combines with J gene TRBJ2-2; no reliable D call. This CDR3 spans 13 amino acids. Between the trimmed V and J ends, which lost 3 bases and 7 bases, there was a span of 9 bases. The CDR3 DNA reads as TGTGCCAGCAGTTTCGGCGATATCGGGGAGCTGTTTTTT. It specifies CASSFGDIGELFF.

A remark on this clonotype: At one end, the junction sequence differs from germline, possibly due to a read error. The genes are TRBV6-5 and TRBJ1-6; D gene ambiguous. The CDR3 contains 15 residues. CDR1 MNHEY and CDR2 SVGAGI come from the germline V gene. Here the CDR3 DNA reads TGTGCCAGCAGTTACACCCACCCGGTGGGTCCCGAAGGTCTGTTT. Amino acid sequence: CASSYTHPVGPEGLF.

This sequence joins TRBV28 and TRBJ2-3; D might be TRBD2 (6 bases). This CDR3 is built from 12 residues. Trimming took off 10 bases at V and 4 bases at J, with 12 bases between the two ends. The germline gives CDR1 MDHEN, CDR2 SYDVKM. The CDR3 loop reads CATREIADTQYF. The CDR3 DNA reads as TGTGCCACCCGGGAGATCGCAGATACGCAGTATTTT.

This clonotype has a handful of counts. This chain joins TRBV9 and TRBJ2-1; the D gene is possibly TRBD2 (6 bases). V was clipped by 0 bases and J by 2 bases, with 9 bases between them. CDR1 is SGDLS and CDR2 is YYNGEE in the germline V gene. The CDR3 is 15 amino acids. Here the CDR3 DNA reads TGTGCCAGCAGCGTAGTGCGGGATGCCTACAATGAGCAGTTCTTC. The encoded protein is CASSVVRDAYNEQFF.

This chain connects TRBV10-3 to TRBJ2-7; D possibly corresponds to TRBD2 (6 bases). CDR3 length equals 13 residues. From germline, CDR1 is ENHRY and CDR2 SYGVKD. The V and J ends lost 5 bases and 3 bases respectively, with 11 bases between them. CDR3 nucleotides: TGTGCCATCAGTCGGCGGGGCCACTACGAGCAGTACTTC. Translated, it gives CAISRRGHYEQYF.

The V call is TRBV12-3 or TRBV12-4, the J call TRBJ2-2; 7 bases are a match to TRBD1. J lost 11 bases, V lost 7 bases, and 16 bases had no gene match. The CDR3 contains 15 residues. This CDR3 reads CASTTWGQFSEELFF. The CDR3, as DNA: TGTGCCAGCACCACTTGGGGACAGTTCTCGGAAGAGCTGTTTTTT.

In this sample, this clonotype turned up once. The rearrangement uses TRBV18 and TRBJ2-7; D may be TRBD2 (5 bases). The CDR3 spans 16 residues. V lost 0 bases and J 3 bases, leaving 15 bases between the germline ends. Per the germline V gene, CDR1 is KGHSH and CDR2 is LQKENI. The CDR3 loop reads CASSPPGAYSGYEQYF. Here the CDR3 DNA reads TGTGCCAGCTCACCACCAGGCGCCTACAGCGGCTACGAGCAGTACTTC. Looking up the rest from reference TRBV18 and TRBJ2-7 gives the full variable domain: NAGVMQNPRHLVRRRGQEARLRCSPMKGHSHVYWYRQLPEEGLKFMVYLQKENIIDESGMPKERFSAEFPKEGPSILRIQQVVRGDSAAYFCASSPPGAYSGYEQYFGPGTRLTVT.

The V and J genes are TRBV27 and TRBJ2-5, with 8 bases matching TRBD1. In germline, CDR1 is MNHEY, CDR2 SMNVEV (reference sequence). Trimming cost V 6 bases and J 2 bases; bases outside gene matches: 11. The CDR3 is 16 residues long. The CDR3 is CASSHRPGQGQETQYF. CDR3 DNA: TGTGCCAGCAGCCACCGACCCGGACAGGGACAAGAGACCCAGTACTTC.

This clonotype was counted between two and nine times. V gene TRBV5-1 combines with J gene TRBJ1-2, with a possible D match to TRBD1 (6 bases). Germline V gene lookup returns CDR1 SGHRS and CDR2 YFSETQ. The V and J ends lost 3 bases and 6 bases respectively, with 21 bases between them. The CDR3 is made up of 16 amino acids. CDR3 DNA: TGCGCCAGCAGCTCGCGTAACCCCGGCAGGGGCGATGGCTACACCTTC. This translates into CASSSRNPGRGDGYTF.

This clonotype occurred a few times. V is TRBV3-1 and J is TRBJ2-5; D is undetermined. The CDR3 has 15 amino acids. Germline CDR1 reads LGHDT; CDR2 reads YNNKEL (reference sequence). The germline V and J ends were trimmed by 1 base and 0 bases, with 9 bases remaining between them. As DNA, the CDR3 is TGTGCCAGCAGCCAAGTTCCCCCGTACCAAGAGACCCAGTACTTC. Translated, it gives CASSQVPPYQETQYF.

The chain has TRBV4-1 and TRBJ1-1; no definite D call. V lost 4 bases and J 0 bases, leaving 15 bases between the germline ends. This CDR3 spans 16 amino acids. Germline V gives CDR1 MGHRA, CDR2 YSYEKL. DNA of the CDR3: TGCGCCAGCAGCCGAGTCTGGGAGGGCGTGAACACTGAAGCTTTCTTT. Translated, it gives CASSRVWEGVNTEAFF.

The chain uses TRBV7-9 and TRBJ1-3; D is unclear. The V end lost 2 bases, the J end lost 0 bases, and 14 bases lay between the germline ends. Germline loops: CDR1 SEHNR, CDR2 FQNEAQ (reference sequence). The CDR3 covers 17 residues. The CDR3 sequence is CASSLSLLWGSGNTIYF. DNA for the CDR3: TGTGCCAGCAGCTTATCGTTACTTTGGGGCTCTGGAAACACCATATATTTT.

The rearrangement joins TRBV12-3 or TRBV12-4 to TRBJ2-3, with TRBD2 as a possible D gene (6 bases). The CDR3 has 15 amino acids. V was clipped by 5 bases and J by 1 base, with 13 bases between them. In DNA, the CDR3 is TGTGCCAGCAGTATTAGCGGACGGCGCACAGATACGCAGTATTTT. Translation gives CASSISGRRTDTQYF.

The V gene is TRBV27, the J gene TRBJ1-2; D ambiguous. The ends were cut back, 6 bases at V and 2 bases at J, with 16 bases in the middle. The CDR3 contains 15 residues. Germline loops: CDR1 MNHEY, CDR2 SMNVEV (reference sequence). The CDR3: CASRDILGWNYGYTF. CDR3 nucleotides: TGTGCCAGCAGAGACATCCTGGGGTGGAACTATGGCTACACCTTC.

This sequence joins TRBV7-9 and TRBJ1-3; D ambiguous. From germline, CDR1 is SEHNR and CDR2 FQNEAQ (reference sequence). The CDR3 has 16 amino acids. V was cut by 5 bases and J by 0 bases, with 14 bases left in between. The CDR3 loop reads CASSRTGLGSGNTIYF. Written as DNA, the CDR3 is TGTGCCAGCAGCCGAACTGGACTGGGCTCTGGAAACACCATATATTTT.

The chain has TRBV9 and TRBJ2-1, with D possibly called TRBD1 or TRBD2 (5 bases each). The CDR3 totals 16 residues. The V end lost 3 bases, the J end lost 0 bases, and 13 bases lay between the germline ends. CDR1 is SGDLS and CDR2 is YYNGEE in the germline V gene. DNA of the CDR3: TGTGCCAGCAGCGGGACCGGGACCTACTCCTACAATGAGCAGTTCTTC. It yields the protein CASSGTGTYSYNEQFF.

A note on this clonotype: The germline gene is not matched at one end of the junction; a read error may be the cause. The chain joins TRBV10-3 to TRBJ1-1; D possibly corresponds to TRBD1 (6 bases). CDR1 ENHRY and CDR2 SYGVKD come from the germline V gene. The CDR3 has 14 residues. As DNA, the CDR3 is TGTGCCATCGCACAGGGAATCGCGAGCACTGAAGCTTACTTT. Protein sequence: CAIAQGIASTEAYF.

This chain connects TRBV7-9 to TRBJ2-3, with D uncertain. Germline CDR1 SEHNR, CDR2 FQNEAQ (reference sequence). This CDR3 has 17 residues. Deletions cut 4 bases from V and 0 bases from J, with 17 bases between. The CDR3 nucleotides are TGTGCCAGCAGCTACTTGACTGAAACTTTTAGCACAGATACGCAGTATTTT. Translated, it gives CASSYLTETFSTDTQYF.

This clonotype has only a few counts. The chain has TRBV12-3 or TRBV12-4 and TRBJ2-1; either TRBD1 or TRBD2 may supply D (6 bases each). The CDR3 has 15 amino acids. V lost 3 bases, J lost 3 bases, and 12 bases lay in between. CDR3 loop: CASSLLRGLYNEQFF. The CDR3 coding sequence is TGTGCCAGCAGTTTGCTCAGGGGACTCTACAATGAGCAGTTCTTC.

The gene calls are TRBV3-1 and TRBJ2-7; TRBD2 agrees at 8 bases. From germline, CDR1 is LGHDT and CDR2 YNNKEL (reference sequence). Losses at the gene ends were 1 base for V and 1 base for J; bases not matched to a gene: 6. The CDR3 contains 16 residues. The CDR3 bases are TGTGCCAGCAGCCAAGTAACTAGCGGTTATTCCTACGAGCAGTACTTC. Encoded protein: CASSQVTSGYSYEQYF.

J is TRBJ1-5 and V is TRBV7-2; D is possibly TRBD1 (6 bases). Germline-derived CDR1 and CDR2 are SGHTA and FQGNSA. V was shortened by 5 bases and J by 3 bases, with 14 bases between the two germline ends. The CDR3 is 15 residues long. CDR3 in amino acids: CASSPNRDYNQPQHF. DNA of the CDR3: TGTGCCAGCAGCCCCAACAGGGACTACAATCAGCCCCAGCATTTT.

The chain is built from TRBV7-6 and TRBJ1-1; D may be TRBD1 (5 bases). The V end lost 3 bases, the J end lost 8 bases, and 10 bases lay between the germline ends. The CDR3 is 12 residues long. Germline V lookup: CDR1 SGHVS, CDR2 FNYEAQ. For the CDR3, the DNA is TGTGCCAGCAGCTTGGGGGGAGGGGAAGCTTTCTTT. This codes for CASSLGGGEAFF. The variable domain in full, completed from reference TRBV7-6 and TRBJ1-1, reads GAGVSQSPRYKVTKRGQDVALRCDPISGHVSLYWYRQALGQGPEFLTYFNYEAQQDKSGLPNDRFSAERPEGSISTLTIQRTEQRDSAMYRCASSLGGGEAFFGQGTRLTVV.

The chain recombines TRBV19 with TRBJ2-1, with D perhaps TRBD1 or TRBD2 (6 bases each). V dropped 3 bases and J dropped 0 bases, with 15 bases sitting between them. Germline-derived CDR1 and CDR2 are LNHDA and SQIVND (reference sequence). CDR3 size: 17 residues. The CDR3, as DNA: TGTGCCAGTAGTATTAGGGGGGCTGGCAGCTCCTACAATGAGCAGTTCTTC. Its translation: CASSIRGAGSSYNEQFF.

The table lists this clonotype with a few counts. The J gene is TRBJ2-2, the V gene TRBV4-2; D unclear. The germline CDR1 and CDR2 sequences are LGHNA and YNFKEQ. The V and J ends lost 2 bases and 8 bases respectively, with 12 bases between them. The CDR3 loop spans 14 amino acids. CDR3 sequence: CASSQLPEAGELFF. The CDR3, as DNA: TGTGCCAGCAGCCAATTACCAGAAGCGGGGGAGCTGTTTTTT.

This clonotype has just one count. This chain joins TRBV7-8 and TRBJ1-1; no firm D call. The ends were cut back, 5 bases at V and 0 bases at J, with 10 bases in the middle. The CDR3 loop spans 14 amino acids. Germline loops: CDR1 SGHVS, CDR2 FQNEAQ. The CDR3 loop reads CASSPRLMNTEAFF. Here the CDR3 DNA reads TGTGCCAGCAGCCCCCGTCTAATGAACACTGAAGCTTTCTTT.

The V gene is TRBV29-1, the J gene TRBJ2-7, with 7 positions matching TRBD1. The CDR3 is made up of 14 amino acids. Germline-derived CDR1 and CDR2 are SQVTM and ANQGSEA. The V segment lost 6 bases and the J segment 5 bases; nucleotides outside the gene matches: 13. The chain's CDR3 is CSVREDRAYDEQYF. The DNA of the CDR3 is TGCAGCGTCAGGGAAGACAGGGCCTACGACGAGCAGTACTTC.